The rows below give T cell receptor beta chains drawn from one sample of a study of CD8 T cells in Susac syndrome. MiXCR, run by TCRdb on the immunoSEQ multiplex PCR reads, gives a single entry per CDR3 protein. This table holds 150,000 or so distinct CDR3 sequences, 85% to 95% found once. The sequencing sample was made of CD4+ T cells from PBMCs. The receptor source for this set is a human donor with Susac syndrome. Both conserved end residues are part of each CDR3. A D gene is named only where the DNA matches it firmly. Only part of the rows carry a size: once, few, many, or a class if the clone is expanded.

TRBD1,.,TRBJ1-6,TRBV13,TGTGCCAGCAGCTTAGGCCACGACAGGGATCGATCACCCCTCCACTTT,CASSLGHDRDRSPLHF
.,.,TRBJ1-5,TRBV29-1,TGCAGCGTGGCCAGTGCCGTCAATCAGCCCCAGCATTTT,CSVASAVNQPQHF
.,.,TRBJ2-2,TRBV20-1,TGCAGTGCTAGGCCCGGGTGGGCCGGGGAGCTGTTTTTT,CSARPGWAGELFF
.,.,TRBJ1-1,TRBV12-3/TRBV12-4,TGTGCCAGCAGTTTGAGGAGCACTGAAGCTTTCTTT,CASSLRSTEAFF
.,.,TRBJ2-2,TRBV29-1,TGCAGCGTTGAAGGCCGCAGGGAGGCCGGGGAGCTGTTTTTT,CSVEGRREAGELFF
TRBD2,.,TRBJ2-1,TRBV5-1,TGCGCCAGCAGCTTGGCCATACTAGCGGAAACCAATGAGCAGTTCTTC,CASSLAILAETNEQFF
TRBD1,once,TRBJ2-5,TRBV4-2,TGTGCCAGCAGCCACCAGGGGGAGACAGATTACCAAGAGACCCAGTACTTC,CASSHQGETDYQETQYF
.,once,TRBJ1-6,TRBV27,TGTGCCAGCAGTTTCGATCAGAGGATGTCCTATAATTCACCCCTCCACTTT,CASSFDQRMSYNSPLHF
.,.,TRBJ2-1,TRBV29-1,TGCAGCGTTGGATTGGGAAATGAGCAGTTCTTC,CSVGLGNEQFF
TRBD1,.,TRBJ1-1,TRBV5-4,TGTGCCAGCAGCTTACCGCAGGGGGCGCGAGCCACTGAAGCTTTCTTT,CASSLPQGARATEAFF
.,.,TRBJ1-5,TRBV2,TGTGCCAGCAGGGACAGAAGCGGGGAGCCCCAGCATTTT,CASRDRSGEPQHF
.,.,TRBJ2-7,TRBV5-1,TGCGCCAGCAGCTTGGGGGCCCTTGGGGAGCAGTACTTC,CASSLGALGEQYF
.,.,TRBJ2-5,TRBV12-5,TGTGCTAGTGGTTCTTGGGGAACTCAAGAGACCCAGTACTTC,CASGSWGTQETQYF
TRBD1,.,TRBJ1-2,TRBV7-2,TGTGCCAGCAGCTCGACAGGGGGCTATGGCTACACCTTC,CASSSTGGYGYTF
.,.,TRBJ2-6,TRBV15,TGTGCCACCAGCGCCCGGGGGGCGGGGGCTGGGGCCAACGTCCTGACTTTC,CATSARGAGAGANVLTF
.,.,TRBJ2-3,TRBV5-1,TGCGCCAGCAGCTTTGCGGGGGCCGGAGATACGCAGTATTTT,CASSFAGAGDTQYF
.,.,TRBJ2-3,TRBV7-2,TGTGCCAGCAGCGAAACCATGGATACGCAGTATTTT,CASSETMDTQYF
.,.,TRBJ1-4,TRBV25-1,TGTGCCAGCAGTGAATTGTGGCCAAAACTGTTTTTT,CASSELWPKLFF
.,.,TRBJ2-1,TRBV5-6,TGTGCCAGCAGCCTAAGACGCAACCCCCACAATGAGCAGTTCTTC,CASSLRRNPHNEQFF
TRBD1,.,TRBJ2-1,TRBV4-2,TGTGCCAGCAGCCAGAACCAGGGGGAAGCCTACAATGAGCAGTTCTTC,CASSQNQGEAYNEQFF
.,.,TRBJ1-5,TRBV29-1,TGCAGCGTTTTACAGGACCCCAATCAGCCCCAGCATTTT,CSVLQDPNQPQHF
TRBD2,.,TRBJ2-7,TRBV7-9,TGTGCCAGCATGGGGAGGGCGACCTACGAGCAGTACTTC,CASMGRATYEQYF
.,.,TRBJ1-2,TRBV4-2,TGTGCCAGCAGCCCCGACAGCGTTCATGGCTACACCTTC,CASSPDSVHGYTF
.,.,TRBJ1-4,TRBV3-1,TGTGCCAGCAGCCATCAAGTAGAAAAACTGTTTTTT,CASSHQVEKLFF
TRBD1,.,TRBJ2-6,TRBV20-1,TGCAGTGCTACGACAGGGGCTGGGGCCAACGTCCTGACTTTC,CSATTGAGANVLTF
.,.,TRBJ2-7,TRBV27,TGTGCCAGCAGTATGGGGGGGCAGATCAAATTCTACGAGCAGTACTTC,CASSMGGQIKFYEQYF
.,few,TRBJ2-2,TRBV29-1,TGCAGCGTTGGGGGCACCGGGGAGCTGTTTTTT,CSVGGTGELFF
TRBD2,.,TRBJ2-1,TRBV9,TGTGCCAGCAGCGTAGATGTAGCGGGGGGGCCTGAGCAGTTCTTC,CASSVDVAGGPEQFF
.,once,TRBJ1-1,TRBV12-3/TRBV12-4,TGTGCCAGCAGATCTACAAGATCCACTGAAGCTTTCTTT,CASRSTRSTEAFF
.,.,TRBJ2-3,TRBV19,TGTGCCAGTAGTACGGGACTGATCCGCACAGATACGCAGTATTTT,CASSTGLIRTDTQYF
.,.,TRBJ1-1,TRBV29-1,TGCAGCGTTGAAGGACCTCTTGGGGCTTTCTTT,CSVEGPLGAFF
.,.,TRBJ1-2,TRBV29-1,TGCAGCGTCGCCACAGGGAGTGATGGCTACACCTTC,CSVATGSDGYTF
TRBD1,.,TRBJ2-3,TRBV7-8,TGTGCCAGCAGCATGGACAGGGGAACGCAGTATTTT,CASSMDRGTQYF
.,.,TRBJ2-4,TRBV12-3/TRBV12-4,TGTGCCAGCAGTTTTTGGGTGGGCATTCAGTACTTC,CASSFWVGIQYF
.,.,TRBJ2-7,TRBV3-1,TGTGCCAGCAGCCCCCCCTCGAGGGGCTACGAGCAGTACTTC,CASSPPSRGYEQYF
.,once,TRBJ2-7,TRBV5-4,TGTGCCAGCAGCTTGTCTGGGCTTGGCTCCTACGAGCAGTACTTC,CASSLSGLGSYEQYF
TRBD1,.,TRBJ2-7,TRBV2,TGTGCCAGCAGGGGACAGCCAAACTCCTACGAGCAGTACTTC,CASRGQPNSYEQYF